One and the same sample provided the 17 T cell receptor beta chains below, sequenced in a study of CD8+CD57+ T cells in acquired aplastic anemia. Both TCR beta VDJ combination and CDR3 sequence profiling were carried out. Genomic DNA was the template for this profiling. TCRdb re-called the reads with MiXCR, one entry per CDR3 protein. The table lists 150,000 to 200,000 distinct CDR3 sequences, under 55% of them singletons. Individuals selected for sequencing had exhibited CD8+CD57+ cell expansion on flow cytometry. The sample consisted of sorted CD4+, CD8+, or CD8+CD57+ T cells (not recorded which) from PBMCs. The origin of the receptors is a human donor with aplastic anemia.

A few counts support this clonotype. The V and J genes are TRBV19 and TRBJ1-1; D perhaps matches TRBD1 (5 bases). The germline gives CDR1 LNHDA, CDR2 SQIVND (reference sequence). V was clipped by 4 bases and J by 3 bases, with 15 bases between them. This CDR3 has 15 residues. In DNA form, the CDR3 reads TGTGCCAGTAGTAATCTGGCGGGGCACGACACTGAAGCTTTCTTT. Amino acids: CASSNLAGHDTEAFF. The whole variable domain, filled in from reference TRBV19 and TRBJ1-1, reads DGGITQSPKYLFRKEGQNVTLSCEQNLNHDAMYWYRQDPGQGLRLIYYSQIVNDFQKGDIAEGYSVSREKKESFPLTVTSAQKNPTAFYLCASSNLAGHDTEAFFGQGTRLTVV.

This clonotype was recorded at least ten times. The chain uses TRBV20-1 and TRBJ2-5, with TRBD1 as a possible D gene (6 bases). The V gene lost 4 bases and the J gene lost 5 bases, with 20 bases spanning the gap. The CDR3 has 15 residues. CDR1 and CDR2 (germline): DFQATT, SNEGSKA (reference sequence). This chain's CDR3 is CSATRDTTTGETQYF. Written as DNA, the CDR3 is TGCAGTGCTACCCGGGACACCACTACCGGGGAGACCCAGTACTTC.

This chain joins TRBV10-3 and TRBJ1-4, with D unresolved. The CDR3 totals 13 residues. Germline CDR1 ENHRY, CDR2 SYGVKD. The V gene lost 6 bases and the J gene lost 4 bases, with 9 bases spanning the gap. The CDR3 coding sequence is TGTGCCATCAGGAAGGGTATTAATGAAAAACTGTTTTTT. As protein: CAIRKGINEKLFF.

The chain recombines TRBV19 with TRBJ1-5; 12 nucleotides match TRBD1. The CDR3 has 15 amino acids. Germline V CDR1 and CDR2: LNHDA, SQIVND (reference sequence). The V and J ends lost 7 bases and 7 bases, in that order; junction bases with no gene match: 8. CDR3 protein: CASTVGTGGWQPQHF. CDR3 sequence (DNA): TGTGCCAGTACGGTCGGGACAGGGGGCTGGCAGCCCCAGCATTTT.

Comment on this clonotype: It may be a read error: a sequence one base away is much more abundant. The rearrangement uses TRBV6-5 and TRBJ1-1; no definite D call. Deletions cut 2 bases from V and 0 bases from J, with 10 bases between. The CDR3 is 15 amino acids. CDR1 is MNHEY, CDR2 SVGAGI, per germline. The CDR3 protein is CASSYSRVMNTEAFF. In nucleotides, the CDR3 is TGTGCCAGCAGTTACAGTAGGGTAATGAACACTGAAGCTTTCTTT.

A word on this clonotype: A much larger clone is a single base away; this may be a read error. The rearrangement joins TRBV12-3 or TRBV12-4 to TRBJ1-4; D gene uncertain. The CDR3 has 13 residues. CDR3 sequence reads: CASRVATNEKPFF. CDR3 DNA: TGTGCCAGCAGGGTGGCAACTAATGAAAAACCGTTTTTT.

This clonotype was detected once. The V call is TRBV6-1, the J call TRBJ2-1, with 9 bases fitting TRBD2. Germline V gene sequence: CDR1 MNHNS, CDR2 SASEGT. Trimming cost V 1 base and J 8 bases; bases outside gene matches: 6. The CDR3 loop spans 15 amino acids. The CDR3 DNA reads TGTGCCAGCAGTGAAGGCGGGGGGGCCGCGGATGAGCAGTTCTTC. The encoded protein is CASSEGGGAADEQFF.

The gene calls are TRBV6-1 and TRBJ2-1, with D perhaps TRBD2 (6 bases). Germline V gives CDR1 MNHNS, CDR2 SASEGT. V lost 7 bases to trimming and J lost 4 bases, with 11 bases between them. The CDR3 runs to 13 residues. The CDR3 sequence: CASTGDFYNEQFF. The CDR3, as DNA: TGTGCCAGCACCGGGGACTTTTACAATGAGCAGTTCTTC.

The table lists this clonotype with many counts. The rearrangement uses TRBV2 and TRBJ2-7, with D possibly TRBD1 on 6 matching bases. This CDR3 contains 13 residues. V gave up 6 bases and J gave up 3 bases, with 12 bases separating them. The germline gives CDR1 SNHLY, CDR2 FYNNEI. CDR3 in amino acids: CASSRDKLYEQYF. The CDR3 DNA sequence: TGTGCCAGCAGCCGGGACAAGCTCTACGAGCAGTACTTC.

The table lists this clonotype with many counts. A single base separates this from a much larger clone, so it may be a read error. Here the CDR3 reads CASSLGATSPLHF. The DNA for the CDR3 is TGTGCCAGCAGCTTAGGAGCTACTTCACCCCTCCACTTT. The V call is TRBV7-2, the J call TRBJ1-6; D is uncertain. V lost 1 base, J lost 9 bases, and 7 bases lay in between. Germline CDR1 reads SGHTA; CDR2 reads FQGNSA. The CDR3 has 13 amino acids.

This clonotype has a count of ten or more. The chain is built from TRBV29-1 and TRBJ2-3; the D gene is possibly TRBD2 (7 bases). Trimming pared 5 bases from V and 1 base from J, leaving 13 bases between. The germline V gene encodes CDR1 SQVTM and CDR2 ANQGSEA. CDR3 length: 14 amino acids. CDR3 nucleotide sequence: TGCAGCGTTCTTGTCGGGGGGCGCACAGATACGCAGTATTTT. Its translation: CSVLVGGRTDTQYF.

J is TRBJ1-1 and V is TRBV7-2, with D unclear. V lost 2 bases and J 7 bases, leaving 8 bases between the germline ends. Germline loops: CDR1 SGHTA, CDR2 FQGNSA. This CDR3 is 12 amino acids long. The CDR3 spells CASSLKGFEAFF. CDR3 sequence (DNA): TGTGCCAGCAGCTTAAAAGGGTTTGAAGCTTTCTTT.

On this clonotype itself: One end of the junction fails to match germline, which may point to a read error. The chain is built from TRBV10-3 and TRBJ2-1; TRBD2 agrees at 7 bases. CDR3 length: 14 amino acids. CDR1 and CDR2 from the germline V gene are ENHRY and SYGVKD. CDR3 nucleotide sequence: TGTGCCAGCAGTTCCAGCGGGGAATACAATGAGCAGTTCTTC. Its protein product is CASSSSGEYNEQFF.

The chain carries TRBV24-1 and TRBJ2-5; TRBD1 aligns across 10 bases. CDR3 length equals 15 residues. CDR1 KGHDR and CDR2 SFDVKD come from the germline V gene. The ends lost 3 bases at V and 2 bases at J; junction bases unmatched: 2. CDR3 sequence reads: CATSDPGQGQETQYF. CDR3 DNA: TGTGCCACCAGTGATCCGGGACAGGGGCAAGAGACCCAGTACTTC.

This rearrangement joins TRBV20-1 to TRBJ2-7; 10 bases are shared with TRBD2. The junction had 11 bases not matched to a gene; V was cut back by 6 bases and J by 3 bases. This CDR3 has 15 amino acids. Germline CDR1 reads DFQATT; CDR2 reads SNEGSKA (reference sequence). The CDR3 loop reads CSASDLLAGDYEQYF. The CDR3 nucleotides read TGCAGTGCCTCCGACCTTCTAGCGGGGGACTACGAGCAGTACTTC.

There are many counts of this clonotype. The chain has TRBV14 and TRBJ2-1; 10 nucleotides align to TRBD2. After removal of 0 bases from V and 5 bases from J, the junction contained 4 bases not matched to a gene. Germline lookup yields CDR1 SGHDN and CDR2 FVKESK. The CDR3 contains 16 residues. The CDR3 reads CASSQDLLAGNNEQFF. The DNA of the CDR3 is TGTGCCAGCAGCCAAGATCTACTAGCGGGGAACAATGAGCAGTTCTTC. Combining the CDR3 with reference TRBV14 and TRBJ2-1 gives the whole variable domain EAGVTQFPSHSVIEKGQTVTLRCDPISGHDNLYWYRRVMGKEIKFLLHFVKESKQDESGMPNNRFLAERTGGTYSTLKVQPAELEDSGVYFCASSQDLLAGNNEQFFGPGTRLTVL.

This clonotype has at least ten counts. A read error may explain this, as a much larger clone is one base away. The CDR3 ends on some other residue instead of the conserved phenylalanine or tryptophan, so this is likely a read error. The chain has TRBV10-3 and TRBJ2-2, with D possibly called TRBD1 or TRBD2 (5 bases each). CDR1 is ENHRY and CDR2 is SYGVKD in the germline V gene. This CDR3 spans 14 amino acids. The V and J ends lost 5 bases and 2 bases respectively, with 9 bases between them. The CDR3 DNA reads TGTGCCATCAGTCGGGACGGTAACACCGGGGAGCTGTTTTCT. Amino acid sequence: CAISRDGNTGELFS.